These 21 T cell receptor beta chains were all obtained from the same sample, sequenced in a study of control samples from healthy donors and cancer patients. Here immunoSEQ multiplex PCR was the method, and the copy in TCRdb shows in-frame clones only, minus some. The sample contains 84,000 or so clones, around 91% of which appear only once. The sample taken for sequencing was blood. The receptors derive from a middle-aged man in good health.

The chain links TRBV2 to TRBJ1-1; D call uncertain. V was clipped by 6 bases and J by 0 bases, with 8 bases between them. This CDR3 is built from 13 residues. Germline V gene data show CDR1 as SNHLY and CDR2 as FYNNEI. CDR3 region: CASRVGVNTEAFF. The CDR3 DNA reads TGTGCCAGCAGAGTGGGAGTGAACACTGAAGCTTTCTTT.

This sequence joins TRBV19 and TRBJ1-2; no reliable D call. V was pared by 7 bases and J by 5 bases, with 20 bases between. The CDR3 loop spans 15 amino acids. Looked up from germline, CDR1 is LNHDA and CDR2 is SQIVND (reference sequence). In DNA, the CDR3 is TGTGCCAGTACCCCCGGTGTTGGTAAAACGTATGGCTACACCTTC. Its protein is CASTPGVGKTYGYTF. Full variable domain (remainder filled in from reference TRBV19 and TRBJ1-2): DGGITQSPKYLFRKEGQNVTLSCEQNLNHDAMYWYRQDPGQGLRLIYYSQIVNDFQKGDIAEGYSVSREKKESFPLTVTSAQKNPTAFYLCASTPGVGKTYGYTFGSGTRLTVV.

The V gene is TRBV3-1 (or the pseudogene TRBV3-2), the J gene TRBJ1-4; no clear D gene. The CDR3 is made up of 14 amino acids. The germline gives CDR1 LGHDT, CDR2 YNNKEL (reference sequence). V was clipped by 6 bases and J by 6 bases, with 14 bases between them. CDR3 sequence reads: CASSGRAADEKLFF. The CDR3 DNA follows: TGTGCCAGCAGTGGGCGGGCAGCTGATGAAAAACTGTTTTTT.

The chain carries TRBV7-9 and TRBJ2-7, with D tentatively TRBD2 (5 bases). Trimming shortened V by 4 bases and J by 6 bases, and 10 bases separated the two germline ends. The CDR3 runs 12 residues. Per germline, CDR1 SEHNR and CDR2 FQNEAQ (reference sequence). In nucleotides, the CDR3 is TGTGCCAGCAGCTATAGCGATGGCGAGCAGTACTTC. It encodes CASSYSDGEQYF.

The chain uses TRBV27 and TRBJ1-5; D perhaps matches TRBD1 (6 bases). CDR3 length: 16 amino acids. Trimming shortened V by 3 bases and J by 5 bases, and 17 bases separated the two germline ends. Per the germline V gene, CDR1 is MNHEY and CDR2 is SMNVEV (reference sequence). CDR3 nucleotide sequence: TGTGCCAGCAGTTTTGAAGGGGGGCGCATACATCAGCCCCAGCATTTT. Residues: CASSFEGGRIHQPQHF.

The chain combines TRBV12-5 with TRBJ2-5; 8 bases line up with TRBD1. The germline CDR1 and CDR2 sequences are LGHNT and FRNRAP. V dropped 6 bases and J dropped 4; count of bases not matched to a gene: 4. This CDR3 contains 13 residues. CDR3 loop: CASGPTGGETQYF. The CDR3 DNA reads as TGTGCTAGTGGACCCACAGGGGGAGAGACCCAGTACTTC. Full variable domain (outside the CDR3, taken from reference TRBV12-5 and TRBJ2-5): DARVTQTPRHKVTEMGQEVTMRCQPILGHNTVFWYRQTMMQGLELLAYFRNRAPLDDSGMPKDRFSAEMPDATLATLKIQPSEPRDSAVYFCASGPTGGETQYFGPGTRLLVL.

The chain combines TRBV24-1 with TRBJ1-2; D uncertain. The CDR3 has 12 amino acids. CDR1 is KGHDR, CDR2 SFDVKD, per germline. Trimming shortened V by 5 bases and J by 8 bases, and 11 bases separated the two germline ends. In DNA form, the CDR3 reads TGTGCCACCAGTGTAACAGAGAGAGGCTACACCTTC. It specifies CATSVTERGYTF.

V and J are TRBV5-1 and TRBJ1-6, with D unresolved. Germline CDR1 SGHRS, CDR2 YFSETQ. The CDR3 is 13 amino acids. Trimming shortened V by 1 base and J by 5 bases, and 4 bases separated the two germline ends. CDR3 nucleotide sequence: TGCGCCAGCAGCTTGAATGATAATTCACCCCTCCACTTT. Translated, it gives CASSLNDNSPLHF.

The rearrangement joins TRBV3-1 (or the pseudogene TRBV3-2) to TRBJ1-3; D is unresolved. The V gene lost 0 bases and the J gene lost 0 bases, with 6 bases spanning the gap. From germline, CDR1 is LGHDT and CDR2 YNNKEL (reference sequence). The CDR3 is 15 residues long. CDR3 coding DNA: TGTGCCAGCAGCCAAGACAGCTTCTCTGGAAACACCATATATTTT. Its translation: CASSQDSFSGNTIYF.

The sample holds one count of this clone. As DNA, the CDR3 is TGTGCCAGCAGCTTGGGGTCCTATAATCAGCCCCAGCATTTT. Translated: CASSLGSYNQPQHF. V usage is TRBV5-5 and J usage is TRBJ1-5; D is ambiguous. The CDR3 sequence is 14 residues long. V lost 0 bases and J 4 bases, leaving 8 bases between the germline ends. The V gene's germline CDR1 is SGHKS and CDR2 YYEKEE (reference sequence).

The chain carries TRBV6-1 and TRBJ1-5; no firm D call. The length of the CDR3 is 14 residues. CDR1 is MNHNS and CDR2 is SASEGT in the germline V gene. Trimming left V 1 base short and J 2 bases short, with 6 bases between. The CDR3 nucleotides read TGTGCCAGCAGTGAAGTTTTGGGCAATCAGCCCCAGCATTTT. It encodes CASSEVLGNQPQHF.

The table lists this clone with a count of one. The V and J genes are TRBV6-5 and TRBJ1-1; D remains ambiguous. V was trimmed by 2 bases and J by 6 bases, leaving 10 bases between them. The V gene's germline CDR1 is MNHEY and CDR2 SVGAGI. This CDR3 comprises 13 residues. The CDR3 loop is CASSYGESSEAFF. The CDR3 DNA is TGTGCCAGCAGTTACGGGGAATCTTCTGAAGCTTTCTTT.

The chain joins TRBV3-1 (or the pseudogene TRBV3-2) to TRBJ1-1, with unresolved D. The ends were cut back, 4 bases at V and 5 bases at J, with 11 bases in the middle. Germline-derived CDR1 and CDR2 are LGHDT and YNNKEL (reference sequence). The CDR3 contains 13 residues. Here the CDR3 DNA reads TGTGCCAGCAGCCGGCAGGCTAAAACTGAAGCTTTCTTT. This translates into CASSRQAKTEAFF.

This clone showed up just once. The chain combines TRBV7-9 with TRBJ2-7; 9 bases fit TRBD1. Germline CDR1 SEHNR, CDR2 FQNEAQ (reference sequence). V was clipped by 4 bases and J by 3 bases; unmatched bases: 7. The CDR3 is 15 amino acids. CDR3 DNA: TGTGCCAGCAGCTCGGACAGGGGTCAATTCTACGAGCAGTACTTC. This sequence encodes CASSSDRGQFYEQYF.

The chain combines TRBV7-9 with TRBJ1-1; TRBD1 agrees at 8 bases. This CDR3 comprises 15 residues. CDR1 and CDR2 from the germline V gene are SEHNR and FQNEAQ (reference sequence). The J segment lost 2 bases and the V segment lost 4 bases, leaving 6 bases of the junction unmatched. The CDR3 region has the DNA TGTGCCAGCAGCTCCCGGACAGGGCATAACACTGAAGCTTTCTTT. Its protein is CASSSRTGHNTEAFF.

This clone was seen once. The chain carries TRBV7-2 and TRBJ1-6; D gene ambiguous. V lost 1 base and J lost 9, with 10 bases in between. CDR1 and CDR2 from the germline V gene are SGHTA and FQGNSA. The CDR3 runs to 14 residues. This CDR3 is CASSLETPSSPLHF. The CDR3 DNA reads TGTGCCAGCAGCTTAGAAACCCCAAGTTCACCCCTCCACTTT.

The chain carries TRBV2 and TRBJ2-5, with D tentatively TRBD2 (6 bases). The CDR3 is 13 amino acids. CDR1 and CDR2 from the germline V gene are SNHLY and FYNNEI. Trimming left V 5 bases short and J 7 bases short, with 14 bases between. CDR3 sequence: CASSPRAGRTQYF. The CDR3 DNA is TGTGCCAGCAGTCCCCGGGCCGGGAGGACCCAGTACTTC.

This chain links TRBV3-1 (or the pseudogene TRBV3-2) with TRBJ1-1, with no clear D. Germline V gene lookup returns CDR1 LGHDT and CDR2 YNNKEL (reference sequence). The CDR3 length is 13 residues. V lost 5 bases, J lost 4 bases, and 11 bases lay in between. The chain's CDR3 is CASSSGRATEAFF. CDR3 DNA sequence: TGTGCCAGCAGCTCTGGGAGGGCCACTGAAGCTTTCTTT.

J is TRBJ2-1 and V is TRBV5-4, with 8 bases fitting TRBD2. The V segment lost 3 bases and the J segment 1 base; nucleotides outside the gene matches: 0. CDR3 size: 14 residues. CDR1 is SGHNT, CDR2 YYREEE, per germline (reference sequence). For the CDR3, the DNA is TGTGCCAGCAGCTCGGGGGGGTCCTACAATGAGCAGTTCTTC. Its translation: CASSSGGSYNEQFF.

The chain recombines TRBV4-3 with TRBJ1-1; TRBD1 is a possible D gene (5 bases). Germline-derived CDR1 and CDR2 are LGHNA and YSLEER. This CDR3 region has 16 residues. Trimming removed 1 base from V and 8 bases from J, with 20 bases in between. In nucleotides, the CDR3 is TGCGCCAGCAGCCAAGTAGCTGTTCGGGGGGAATCAGAAGCTTTCTTT. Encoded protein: CASSQVAVRGESEAFF.

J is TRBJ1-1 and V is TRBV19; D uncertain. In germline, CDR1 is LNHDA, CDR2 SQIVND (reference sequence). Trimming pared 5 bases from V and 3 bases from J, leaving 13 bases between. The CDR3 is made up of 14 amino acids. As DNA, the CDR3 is TGTGCCAGTAGTGTTGAGTTTGCGGACACTGAAGCTTTCTTT. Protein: CASSVEFADTEAFF.